The T cell receptor (beta chain) under discussion was sequenced for a study of human T cells and chemical hapten exposure. Overall study: Diphenylcyclopropenone was administered weekly to the scalp of patients throughout the roughly 25-week study. Largely, small differences in pooled library volume made per-sample TCR yields vary.

This CDR3 has 15 amino acids. The V segment lost 4 bases and the J segment 5 bases; nucleotides outside the gene matches: 9. In germline, CDR1 is SGHDT, CDR2 YYEEEE. Authors' data handling: There were a median of approximately 88,000 TCRs per sample, with a range from 23,224 to 690,600. From the RACE reads, TCRdb called clonotypes with MiXCR, one entry per CDR3 protein. The V and J calls, along with clone size, are taken from TCRdb and not from the paper's own processing. The table includes more than 300,000 distinct CDR3 sequences, approximately 5% detected once. The time point was: pre-sensitization, week 0. The treatment denotes: therapeutic diphenylcyclopropenone sensitization with weekly scalp DPC. The authors extracted total RNA from unfractionated whole blood.

This sequence originates from a woman aged 50 to 65 with alopecia areata. Some clones in this sample may be carry-over from other donors' samples. V is TRBV5-6 and J is TRBJ2-3, with 8 positions matching TRBD2. Sample: whole blood, taken in connection with sensitization to the hapten diphenylcyclopropenone (DPC). DNA for the CDR3: TGTGCCAGCAGCAGAAGGAGCGGGAGTATAGATACGCAGTATTTT. Translating gives CASSRRSGSIDTQYF. The full variable domain, completed using reference TRBV5-6 and TRBJ2-3, is DAGVTQSPTHLIKTRGQQVTLRCSPKSGHDTVSWYQQALGQGPQFIFQYYEEEERQRGNFPDRFSGHQFPNYSSELNVNALLLGDSALYLCASSRRSGSIDTQYFGPGTRLTVL.